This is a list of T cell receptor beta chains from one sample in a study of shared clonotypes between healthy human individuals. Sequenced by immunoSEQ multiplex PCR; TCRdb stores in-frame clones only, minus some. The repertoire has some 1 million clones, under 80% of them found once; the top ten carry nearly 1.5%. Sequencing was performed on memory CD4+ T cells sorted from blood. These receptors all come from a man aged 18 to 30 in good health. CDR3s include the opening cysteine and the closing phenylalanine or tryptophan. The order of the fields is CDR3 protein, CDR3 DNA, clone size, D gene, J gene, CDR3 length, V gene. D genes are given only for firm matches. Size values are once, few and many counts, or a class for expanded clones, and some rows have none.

cdr3_aa: CASSGQEAVEQYF; cdr3_nt: TGTGCCAGCAGCGGCCAAGAAGCCGTGGAGCAGTACTTC; clone_size: -; d_call: -; j_call: TRBJ2-7; cdr3_length: 13; v_call: TRBV13
cdr3_aa: CASSLTGRGSETQYF; cdr3_nt: TGCGCCAGCAGCTTGACGGGCCGGGGGTCCGAGACCCAGTACTTC; clone_size: -; d_call: -; j_call: TRBJ2-5; cdr3_length: 15; v_call: TRBV5-1
cdr3_aa: CASSYSAVSYGYTF; cdr3_nt: TGTGCCAGCAGTTACTCCGCGGTGAGCTATGGCTACACCTTC; clone_size: -; d_call: -; j_call: TRBJ1-2; cdr3_length: 14; v_call: TRBV6-5
cdr3_aa: CAAGIKFSPLHF; cdr3_nt: TGTGCCGCGGGGATCAAATTTTCACCCCTCCACTTT; clone_size: -; d_call: -; j_call: TRBJ1-6; cdr3_length: 12; v_call: TRBV19
cdr3_aa: CASSLSGGTDTQYF; cdr3_nt: TGTGCCAGCAGTCTAAGCGGGGGCACAGATACGCAGTATTTT; clone_size: few; d_call: TRBD2; j_call: TRBJ2-3; cdr3_length: 14; v_call: TRBV6-1
cdr3_aa: CASSRGPVVQETQYF; cdr3_nt: TGTGCCAGCTCCCGAGGGCCAGTAGTCCAAGAGACCCAGTACTTC; clone_size: -; d_call: -; j_call: TRBJ2-5; cdr3_length: 15; v_call: TRBV2
cdr3_aa: CASSEAGGPAGELFF; cdr3_nt: TGCGCCAGCAGTGAGGCGGGGGGGCCGGCCGGGGAGCTGTTTTTT; clone_size: -; d_call: TRBD2; j_call: TRBJ2-2; cdr3_length: 15; v_call: TRBV10-1
cdr3_aa: CASSVYGQVKETQYF; cdr3_nt: TGTGCCAGCAGCGTATACGGCCAGGTGAAAGAGACCCAGTACTTC; clone_size: -; d_call: -; j_call: TRBJ2-5; cdr3_length: 15; v_call: TRBV9
cdr3_aa: CASSSRQARYEQYF; cdr3_nt: TGTGCCAGCAGCTCAAGACAGGCCCGATACGAGCAGTACTTC; clone_size: once; d_call: -; j_call: TRBJ2-7; cdr3_length: 14; v_call: TRBV11-1
cdr3_aa: CASSRQFTDTQYF; cdr3_nt: TGTGCCAGCAGCAGACAGTTCACAGATACGCAGTATTTT; clone_size: -; d_call: -; j_call: TRBJ2-3; cdr3_length: 13; v_call: TRBV6-5
cdr3_aa: CASSLPSGNQPQHF; cdr3_nt: TGTGCCAGCAGTCTCCCGAGTGGCAATCAGCCCCAGCATTTT; clone_size: few; d_call: -; j_call: TRBJ1-5; cdr3_length: 14; v_call: TRBV28
cdr3_aa: CASSLLGDRETDTQYF; cdr3_nt: TGTGCCAGCAGCTTATTAGGGGACAGGGAAACAGATACGCAGTATTTT; clone_size: once; d_call: TRBD1; j_call: TRBJ2-3; cdr3_length: 16; v_call: TRBV7-3
cdr3_aa: CASSKAGATEAFF; cdr3_nt: TGTGCCAGCAGCAAAGCCGGGGCCACTGAAGCTTTCTTT; clone_size: few; d_call: -; j_call: TRBJ1-1; cdr3_length: 13; v_call: TRBV5-4
cdr3_aa: CASSQGGGTGELFF; cdr3_nt: TGCGCCAGCAGCCAAGGAGGGGGAACCGGCGAGCTGTTTTTT; clone_size: -; d_call: -; j_call: TRBJ2-2; cdr3_length: 14; v_call: TRBV4-1
cdr3_aa: CASSSQGGAQYF; cdr3_nt: TGTGCCAGCAGCTCGCAGGGGGGGGCCCAGTACTTC; clone_size: few; d_call: -; j_call: TRBJ2-5; cdr3_length: 12; v_call: TRBV7-2
cdr3_aa: CASSKGCRRLSRTYEQYF; cdr3_nt: TGTGCCAGCAGCAAAGGATGTAGGAGACTATCCCGCACCTACGAGCAGTACTTC; clone_size: -; d_call: -; j_call: TRBJ2-7; cdr3_length: 18; v_call: TRBV21-1
cdr3_aa: CASSTPSGKEDTQYF; cdr3_nt: TGTGCCAGTAGTACCCCTAGCGGAAAGGAAGATACGCAGTATTTT; clone_size: few; d_call: TRBD2; j_call: TRBJ2-3; cdr3_length: 15; v_call: TRBV19